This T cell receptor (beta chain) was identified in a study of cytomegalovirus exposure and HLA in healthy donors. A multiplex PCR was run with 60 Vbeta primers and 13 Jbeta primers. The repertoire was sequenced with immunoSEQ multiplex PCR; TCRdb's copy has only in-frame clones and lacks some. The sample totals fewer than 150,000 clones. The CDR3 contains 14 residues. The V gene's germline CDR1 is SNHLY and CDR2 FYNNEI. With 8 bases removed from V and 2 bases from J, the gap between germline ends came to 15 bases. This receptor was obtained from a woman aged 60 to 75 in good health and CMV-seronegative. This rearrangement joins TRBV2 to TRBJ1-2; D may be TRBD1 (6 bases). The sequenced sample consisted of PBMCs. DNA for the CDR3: TGTGCCAGCCGAGGGGGTGGAGAGAACTATGGCTACACCTTC. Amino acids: CASRGGGENYGYTF.